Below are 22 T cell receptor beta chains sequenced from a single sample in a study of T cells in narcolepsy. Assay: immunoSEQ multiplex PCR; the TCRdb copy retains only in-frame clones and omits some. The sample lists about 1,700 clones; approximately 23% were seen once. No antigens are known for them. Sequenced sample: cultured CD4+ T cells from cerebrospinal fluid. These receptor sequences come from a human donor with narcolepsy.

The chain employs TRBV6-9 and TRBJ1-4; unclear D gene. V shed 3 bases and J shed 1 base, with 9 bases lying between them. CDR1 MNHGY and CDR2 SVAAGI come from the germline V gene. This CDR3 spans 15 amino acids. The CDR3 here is CASSYRERTNEKLFF. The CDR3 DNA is TGTGCCAGCAGTTACCGGGAGAGAACTAATGAAAAACTGTTTTTT.

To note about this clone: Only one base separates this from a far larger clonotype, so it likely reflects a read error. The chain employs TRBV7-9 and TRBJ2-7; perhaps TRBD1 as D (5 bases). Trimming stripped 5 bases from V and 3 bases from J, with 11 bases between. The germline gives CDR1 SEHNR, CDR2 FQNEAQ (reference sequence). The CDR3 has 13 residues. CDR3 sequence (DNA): TGTGCCAGCAGCCAATCCCAGGGCTACGAGCAGTACTTC. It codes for CASSQSQGYEQYF.

CDR3 sequence (DNA): TGTGCCAGCAGCTTTAACGGACAGGTCAATTCACCCCTCCACTTT. As protein: CASSFNGQVNSPLHF. This sequence joins TRBV5-7 and TRBJ1-6; 7 nucleotides line up with TRBD1. TRBV5-7 is filed as an ORF, its function uncertain. V dropped 2 bases and J dropped 7; count of bases not matched to a gene: 6. The CDR3 has 15 residues.

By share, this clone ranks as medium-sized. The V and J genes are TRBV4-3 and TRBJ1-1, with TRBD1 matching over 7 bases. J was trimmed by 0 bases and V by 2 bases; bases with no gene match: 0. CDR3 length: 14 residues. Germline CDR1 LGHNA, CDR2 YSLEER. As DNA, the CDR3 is TGCGCCAGCAGCCAAACAGGGGTGAACACTGAAGCTTTCTTT. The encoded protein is CASSQTGVNTEAFF.

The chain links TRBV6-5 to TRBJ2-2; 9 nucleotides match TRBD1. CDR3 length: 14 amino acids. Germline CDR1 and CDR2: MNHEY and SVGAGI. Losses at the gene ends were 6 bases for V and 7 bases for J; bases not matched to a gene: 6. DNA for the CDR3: TGTGCCAGCAGACCAACAGGGGGCGGCGGGGAGCTGTTTTTT. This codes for CASRPTGGGGELFF.

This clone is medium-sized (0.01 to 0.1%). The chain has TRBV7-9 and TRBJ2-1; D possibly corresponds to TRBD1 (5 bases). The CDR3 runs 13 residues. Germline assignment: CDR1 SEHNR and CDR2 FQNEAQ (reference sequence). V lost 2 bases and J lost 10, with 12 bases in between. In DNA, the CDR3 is TGTGCCAGCAGCTTACCTGGCAGGGAAGAGCAGTTCTTC. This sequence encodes CASSLPGREEQFF.

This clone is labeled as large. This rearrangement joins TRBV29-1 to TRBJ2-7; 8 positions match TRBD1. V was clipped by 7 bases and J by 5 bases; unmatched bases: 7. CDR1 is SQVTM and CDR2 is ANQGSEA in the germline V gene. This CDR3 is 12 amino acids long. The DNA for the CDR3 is TGCAGCGCTTACAGGGGGGCCAACGAGCAGTACTTC. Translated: CSAYRGANEQYF.

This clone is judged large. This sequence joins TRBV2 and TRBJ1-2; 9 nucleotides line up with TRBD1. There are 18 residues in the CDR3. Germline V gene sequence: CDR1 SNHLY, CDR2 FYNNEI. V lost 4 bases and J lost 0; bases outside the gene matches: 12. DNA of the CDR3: TGTGCCAGCAGTGCCAATACAGGGGGCGTATCAGCTAACTATGGCTACACCTTC. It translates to CASSANTGGVSANYGYTF.

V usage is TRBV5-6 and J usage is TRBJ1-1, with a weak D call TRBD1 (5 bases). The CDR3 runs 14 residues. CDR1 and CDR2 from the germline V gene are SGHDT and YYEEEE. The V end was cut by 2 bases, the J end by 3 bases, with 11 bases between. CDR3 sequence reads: CASSLPDSYTEAFF. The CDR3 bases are TGTGCCAGCAGCTTACCCGACAGTTACACTGAAGCTTTCTTT.

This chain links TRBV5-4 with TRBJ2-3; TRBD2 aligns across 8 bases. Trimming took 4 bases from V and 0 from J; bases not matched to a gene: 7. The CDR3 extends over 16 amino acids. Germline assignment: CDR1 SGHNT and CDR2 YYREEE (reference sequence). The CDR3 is CASSQSGTRSTDTQYF. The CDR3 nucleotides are TGTGCCAGCAGCCAATCCGGGACTAGGAGCACAGATACGCAGTATTTT.

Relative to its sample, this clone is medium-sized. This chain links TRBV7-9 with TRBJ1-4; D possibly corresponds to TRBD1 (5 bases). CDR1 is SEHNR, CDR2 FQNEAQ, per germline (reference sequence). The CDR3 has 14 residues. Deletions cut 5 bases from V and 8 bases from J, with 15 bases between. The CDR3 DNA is TGTGCCAGCAGCCCTCGTGGGGGTTTGGAAAAACTGTTTTTT. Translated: CASSPRGGLEKLFF.

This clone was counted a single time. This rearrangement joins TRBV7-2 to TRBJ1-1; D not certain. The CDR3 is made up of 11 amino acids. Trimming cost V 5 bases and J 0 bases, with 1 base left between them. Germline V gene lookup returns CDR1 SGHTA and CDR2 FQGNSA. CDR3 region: CASSMNTEAFF. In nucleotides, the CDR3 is TGTGCCAGCAGCATGAACACTGAAGCTTTCTTT. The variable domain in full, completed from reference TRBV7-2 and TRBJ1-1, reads GAGVSQSPSNKVTEKGKDVELRCDPISGHTALYWYRQSLGQGLEFLIYFQGNSAPDKSGLPSDRFSAERTGGSVSTLTIQRTQQEDSAVYLCASSMNTEAFFGQGTRLTVV.

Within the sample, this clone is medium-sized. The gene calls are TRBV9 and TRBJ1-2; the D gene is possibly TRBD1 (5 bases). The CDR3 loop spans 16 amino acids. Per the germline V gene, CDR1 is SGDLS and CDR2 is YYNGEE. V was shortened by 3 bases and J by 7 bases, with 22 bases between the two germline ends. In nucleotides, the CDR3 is TGTGCCAGCAGCGCCGGGAGGGACTATTTAGCGGGTGGCTACACCTTC. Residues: CASSAGRDYLAGGYTF.

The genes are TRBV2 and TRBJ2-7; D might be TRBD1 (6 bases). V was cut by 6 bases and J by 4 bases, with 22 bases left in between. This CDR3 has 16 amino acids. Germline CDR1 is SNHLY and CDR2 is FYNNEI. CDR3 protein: CASRFPTGQIPYEQYF. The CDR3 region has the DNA TGTGCCAGCAGGTTCCCGACAGGCCAGATTCCTTACGAGCAGTACTTC.

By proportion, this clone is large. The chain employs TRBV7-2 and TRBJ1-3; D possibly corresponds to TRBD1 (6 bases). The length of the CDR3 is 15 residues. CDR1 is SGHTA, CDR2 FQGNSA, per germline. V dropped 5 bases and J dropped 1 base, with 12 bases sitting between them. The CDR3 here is CASSRQAGSGNTIYF. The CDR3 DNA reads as TGTGCCAGCAGCCGACAGGCAGGGTCTGGAAACACCATATATTTT.

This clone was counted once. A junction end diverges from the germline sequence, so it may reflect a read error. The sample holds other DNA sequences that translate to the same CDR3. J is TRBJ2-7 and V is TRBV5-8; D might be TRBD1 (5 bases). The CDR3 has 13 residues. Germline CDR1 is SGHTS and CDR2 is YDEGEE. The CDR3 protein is CASSQSQGYEQYF. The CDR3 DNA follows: TGCGCCAGCAGCCAATCCCAGGGCTACGAGCAGTACTTC.

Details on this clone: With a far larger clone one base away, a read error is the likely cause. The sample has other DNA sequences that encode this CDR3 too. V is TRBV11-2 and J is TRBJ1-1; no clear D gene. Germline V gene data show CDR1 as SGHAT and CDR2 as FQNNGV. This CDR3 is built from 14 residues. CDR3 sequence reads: CASSLSWANTEAFF. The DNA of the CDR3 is TGTGCCAGCAGCTTATCCTGGGCGAACACTGAGGCTTTCTTT.

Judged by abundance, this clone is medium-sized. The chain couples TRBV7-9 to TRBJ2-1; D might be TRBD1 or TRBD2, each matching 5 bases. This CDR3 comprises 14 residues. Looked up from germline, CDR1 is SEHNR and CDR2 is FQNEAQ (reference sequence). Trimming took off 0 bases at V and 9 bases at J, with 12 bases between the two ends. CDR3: CASSLAGVWGEQFF. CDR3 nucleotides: TGTGCCAGCAGCTTAGCGGGGGTCTGGGGTGAGCAGTTCTTC.

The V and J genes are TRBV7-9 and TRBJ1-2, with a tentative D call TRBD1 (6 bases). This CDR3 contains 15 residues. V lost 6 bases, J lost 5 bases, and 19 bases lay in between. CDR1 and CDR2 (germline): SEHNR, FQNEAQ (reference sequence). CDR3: CASSESRGAQYGYTF. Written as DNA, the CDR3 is TGTGCCAGCAGTGAATCTCGGGGGGCACAATATGGCTACACCTTC.

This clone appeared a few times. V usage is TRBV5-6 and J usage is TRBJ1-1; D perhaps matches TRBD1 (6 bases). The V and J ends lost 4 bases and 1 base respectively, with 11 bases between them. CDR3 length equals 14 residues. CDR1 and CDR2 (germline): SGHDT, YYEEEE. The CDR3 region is CASSPTGQNTEAFF. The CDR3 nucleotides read TGTGCCAGCAGCCCTACGGGACAGAACACTGAAGCTTTCTTT. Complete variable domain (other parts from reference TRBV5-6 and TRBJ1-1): DAGVTQSPTHLIKTRGQQVTLRCSPKSGHDTVSWYQQALGQGPQFIFQYYEEEERQRGNFPDRFSGHQFPNYSSELNVNALLLGDSALYLCASSPTGQNTEAFFGQGTRLTVV.

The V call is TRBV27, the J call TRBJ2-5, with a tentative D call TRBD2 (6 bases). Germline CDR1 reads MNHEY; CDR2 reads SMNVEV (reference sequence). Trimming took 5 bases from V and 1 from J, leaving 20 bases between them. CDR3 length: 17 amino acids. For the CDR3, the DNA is TGTGCCAGCAGTGACGCGCGGGGTAGAGGGCCCCAAGAGACCCAGTACTTC. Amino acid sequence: CASSDARGRGPQETQYF.

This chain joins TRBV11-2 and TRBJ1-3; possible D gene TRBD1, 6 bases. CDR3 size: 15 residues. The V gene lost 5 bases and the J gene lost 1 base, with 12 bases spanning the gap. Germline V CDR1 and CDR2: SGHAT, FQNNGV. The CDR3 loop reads CASSRQAGSGNTIYF. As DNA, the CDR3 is TGTGCCAGCAGCCGACAGGCAGGGTCTGGAAACACCATATATTTT.